Here is one TCR beta chain with its context. The data stem from a study of T-cell reconstitution after alpha-beta-depleted transplantation in children. The TCRbeta library was prepared with unique molecular identifiers. TCRdb passed the PCR reads through MiXCR, listing each CDR3 protein once. The data contain about 500,000 distinct CDR3 sequences, less than 35% of them singletons. From germline, CDR1 is DFQATT and CDR2 SNEGSKA (reference sequence). With 3 bases removed from V and 6 bases from J, the gap between germline ends came to 12 bases. There are 12 residues in the CDR3. This clonotype was obtained from a human donor who donated a stem cell graft to a child with aplastic anemia. The chain is built from TRBV20-1 and TRBJ2-7, with D maybe TRBD2 (6 bases). The sequenced sample was PBMCs from the stem cell graft donor, obtained from the stem cell graft. CDR3 DNA: TGCAGTGCTAGTGGGGGGAGTCGCGAGCAGTACTTC. This sequence encodes CSASGGSREQYF.